Below, 18 T cell receptor beta chains from the same sample are listed, as sequenced in a study of T cell responses to AZD1222 COVID-19 vaccine. Method: immunoSEQ multiplex PCR; TCRdb's copy keeps in-frame clones and lacks some. Among 200,000 to 250,000 clones listed, 93% were seen once. The input for sequencing was peripheral blood, taken on day 0 of MenACWY control vaccination. The receptors derive from an adult in good health.

The V gene is TRBV4-2, the J gene TRBJ2-1; 7 positions match TRBD2. CDR1 is LGHNA, CDR2 YNFKEQ, per germline. V shed 2 bases, J shed 2 bases, and the junction held 9 bases outside the gene matches. The CDR3 sequence is 17 residues long. The CDR3 spells CASSQRGAGDPYNEQFF. CDR3 bases: TGTGCCAGCAGCCAAAGAGGGGCGGGGGATCCCTACAATGAGCAGTTCTTC.

The gene calls are TRBV30 and TRBJ1-2; D unclear. There are 12 residues in the CDR3. Trimming stripped 2 bases from V and 8 bases from J, with 12 bases between. Germline-derived CDR1 and CDR2 are GTSNPN and SVGIG (reference sequence). This CDR3 is CAWSSLYRGYTF. The DNA for the CDR3 is TGTGCCTGGAGTTCCTTATACCGGGGCTACACCTTC.

This chain uses TRBV3-1 (or the pseudogene TRBV3-2) with TRBJ1-1; unclear D gene. Germline assignment: CDR1 LGHDT and CDR2 YNNKEL (reference sequence). The CDR3 spans 15 residues. V was trimmed by 0 bases and J by 11 bases, leaving 19 bases between them. DNA for the CDR3: TGTGCCAGCAGCCAAGATTTGATAGCCCCGGGGTACGCTTTCTTT. It specifies CASSQDLIAPGYAFF.

The chain uses TRBV3-1 (or the pseudogene TRBV3-2) and TRBJ2-1; D is unresolved. Germline V gene sequence: CDR1 LGHDT, CDR2 YNNKEL (reference sequence). Trimming left V 1 base short and J 9 bases short, with 13 bases between. This CDR3 is built from 14 residues. CDR3 sequence (DNA): TGTGCCAGCAGCCAAGGCCGAGGAATCGCTGAGCAGTTCTTC. This translates into CASSQGRGIAEQFF.

The gene calls are TRBV6-1 and TRBJ1-1; D possibly corresponds to TRBD1 (6 bases). Germline CDR1 reads MNHNS; CDR2 reads SASEGT. V dropped 4 bases and J dropped 0 bases, with 15 bases sitting between them. The CDR3 has 16 residues. In nucleotides, the CDR3 is TGTGCCAGCAGTGGACCGACAGGTCGTCTGAACACTGAAGCTTTCTTT. This translates into CASSGPTGRLNTEAFF.

This clone has only one observation. This rearrangement joins TRBV2 to TRBJ1-5, with 11 bases aligning to TRBD1. Trimming at V came to 2 bases and at J to 7 bases, leaving 7 bases not matched to a gene. The CDR3 loop spans 16 amino acids. Germline CDR1 and CDR2: SNHLY and FYNNEI. DNA of the CDR3: TGTGCCAGCAGTGAATTAAGGACAGGGGGCGTACAGCCCCAGCATTTT. Translating it yields CASSELRTGGVQPQHF.

Written as DNA, the CDR3 is TGTGCCAGCAGCTTTCGTAGGGCCGACACTGAAGCTTTCTTT. This sequence encodes CASSFRRADTEAFF. This chain joins TRBV7-2 and TRBJ1-1; D gene unclear. Germline values: CDR1 SGHTA, CDR2 FQGNSA. This CDR3 has 14 amino acids. V shed 3 bases and J shed 3 bases, with 11 bases lying between them. The full variable domain, in which reference TRBV7-2 and TRBJ1-1 provide the parts outside the CDR3, is GAGVSQSPSNKVTEKGKDVELRCDPISGHTALYWYRQSLGQGLEFLIYFQGNSAPDKSGLPSDRFSAERTGGSVSTLTIQRTQQEDSAVYLCASSFRRADTEAFFGQGTRLTVV.

The chain employs TRBV6-5 and TRBJ1-3; D remains ambiguous. V was shortened by 4 bases and J by 4 bases, with 5 bases between the two germline ends. This CDR3 contains 12 residues. Germline CDR1 and CDR2: MNHEY and SVGAGI. The CDR3 loop reads CASSSRGNTIYF. The CDR3 DNA reads as TGTGCCAGCAGTTCCCGGGGAAACACCATATATTTT.

The chain joins TRBV29-1 to TRBJ1-1, with D unresolved. The CDR3 sequence is 10 residues long. Trimming cost V 0 bases and J 7 bases, with 3 bases left between them. Germline values: CDR1 SQVTM, CDR2 ANQGSEA. CDR3 protein: CSVEDSEAFF. DNA for the CDR3: TGCAGCGTTGAAGACAGTGAAGCTTTCTTT.

J is TRBJ2-7 and V is TRBV27, with D unresolved. The length of the CDR3 is 13 residues. The V and J ends lost 2 bases and 5 bases respectively, with 10 bases between them. CDR1 is MNHEY, CDR2 SMNVEV, per germline (reference sequence). The CDR3 spells CASSLVRAHEQYF. CDR3 nucleotide sequence: TGTGCCAGCAGTTTAGTAAGGGCCCACGAGCAGTACTTC.

The genes are TRBV19 and TRBJ2-7; D gene uncertain. V was trimmed by 5 bases and J by 6 bases, leaving 14 bases between them. This CDR3 is 13 amino acids long. The germline gives CDR1 LNHDA, CDR2 SQIVND (reference sequence). CDR3 bases: TGTGCCAGTAGTCCCCGGCGAGGAAGCGAGCAGTACTTC. Its protein product is CASSPRRGSEQYF.

The CDR3 sequence is CASSLRTGYYSPLHF. CDR3 in DNA: TGTGCCAGCAGTCTCCGGACAGGGTATTATTCACCCCTCCACTTT. This chain joins TRBV6-2 or TRBV6-3 and TRBJ1-6, with TRBD1 identical over 8 bases. V lost 5 bases to trimming and J lost 8 bases; unmatched junction nucleotides: 8. Germline V gene lookup returns CDR1 MNHEY and CDR2 SVGEGT. The CDR3 is made up of 15 amino acids.

DNA for the CDR3: TGTGCCAGCAGCAGCCGGGACAGGGGAGTCAATGAAAAACTGTTTTTT. Translation gives CASSSRDRGVNEKLFF. The rearrangement joins TRBV7-9 to TRBJ1-4, with TRBD1 matching over 10 bases. Germline lookup yields CDR1 SEHNR and CDR2 FQNEAQ (reference sequence). V lost 5 bases to trimming and J lost 5 bases; unmatched junction nucleotides: 8. The CDR3 runs to 16 residues.

The genes are TRBV24-1 and TRBJ1-2; no clear D gene. CDR1 is KGHDR and CDR2 is SFDVKD in the germline V gene. The CDR3 covers 13 residues. Trimming removed 2 bases from V and 8 bases from J, with 11 bases in between. The CDR3 region has the DNA TGTGCCACCAGTGATTCGACACCCCCGGGCTACACCTTC. It codes for CATSDSTPPGYTF.

This rearrangement joins TRBV7-2 to TRBJ2-7, with TRBD1 matching 7 bases. Losses at the gene ends were 5 bases for V and 4 bases for J; bases not matched to a gene: 8. Germline V gives CDR1 SGHTA, CDR2 FQGNSA. This CDR3 is 14 amino acids long. In DNA form, the CDR3 reads TGTGCCAGCAGCCTTTCGGGACAGAAATACGAGCAGTACTTC. This codes for CASSLSGQKYEQYF.

This chain connects TRBV1 to TRBJ2-3; TRBD2, the table's D call, was not compared with the DNA. TRBV1 constitutes a pseudogene. This CDR3 spans 16 amino acids. CDR3 region: CTSSPGERGATDTQYF. The CDR3 DNA is TGCACCAGCAGCCCCGGGGAGCGGGGGGCCACAGATACGCAGTATTTT.

J is TRBJ1-6 and V is TRBV10-3; 11 bases map to TRBD1. In germline, CDR1 is ENHRY, CDR2 SYGVKD. The V gene end was trimmed by 7 bases and the J gene end by 9 bases; junction bases not matched to a gene: 8. The CDR3 is made up of 15 amino acids. The CDR3 region is CAIKDRTGGTSPLHF. CDR3 in DNA: TGTGCCATCAAAGATCGGACAGGGGGCACTTCACCCCTCCACTTT.

The chain carries TRBV19 and TRBJ1-2, with TRBD1 identical over 8 bases. This CDR3 region has 17 residues. Trimming at V came to 6 bases and at J to 7 bases, leaving 19 bases not matched to a gene. The V gene's germline CDR1 is LNHDA and CDR2 SQIVND (reference sequence). In DNA, the CDR3 is TGTGCCAGTAGCGAAATCGGGACAGGATACAGGATTAGTGGCTACACCTTC. Protein product: CASSEIGTGYRISGYTF. The whole variable domain, remainder taken from reference TRBV19 and TRBJ1-2, is DGGITQSPKYLFRKEGQNVTLSCEQNLNHDAMYWYRQDPGQGLRLIYYSQIVNDFQKGDIAEGYSVSREKKESFPLTVTSAQKNPTAFYLCASSEIGTGYRISGYTFGSGTRLTVV.